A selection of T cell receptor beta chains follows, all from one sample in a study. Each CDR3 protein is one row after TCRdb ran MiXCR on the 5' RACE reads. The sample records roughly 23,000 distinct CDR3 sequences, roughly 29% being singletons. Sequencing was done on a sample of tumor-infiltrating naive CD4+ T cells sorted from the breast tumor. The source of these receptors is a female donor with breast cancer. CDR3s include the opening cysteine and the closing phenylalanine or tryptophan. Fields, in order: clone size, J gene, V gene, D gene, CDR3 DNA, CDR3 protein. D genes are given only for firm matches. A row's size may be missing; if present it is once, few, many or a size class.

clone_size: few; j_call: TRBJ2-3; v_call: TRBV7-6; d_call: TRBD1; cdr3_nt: TGTGCCAGCAGCTACCGGGACAGCACCACAGATACGCAGTATTTT; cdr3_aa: CASSYRDSTTDTQYF
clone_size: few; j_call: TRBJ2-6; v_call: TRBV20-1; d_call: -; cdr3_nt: TGCAGTGCCGGAACAGGGACTGGGGCCAACGTCCTGACTTTC; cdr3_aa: CSAGTGTGANVLTF
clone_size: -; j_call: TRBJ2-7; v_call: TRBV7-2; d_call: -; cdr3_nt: TGTGCCAGCAGCTCTAGCGTCGAAAACTACGAGCAGTACTTC; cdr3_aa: CASSSSVENYEQYF
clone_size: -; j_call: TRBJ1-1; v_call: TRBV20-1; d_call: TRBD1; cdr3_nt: TGCAGTGCTAGAGATGGGGGACAGGGATTGAACACTGAAGCTTTCTTT; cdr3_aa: CSARDGGQGLNTEAFF
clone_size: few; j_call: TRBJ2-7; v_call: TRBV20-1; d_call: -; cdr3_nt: TGCAGTGCTAGAACCCGCTTTGGGCAGTACTTC; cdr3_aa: CSARTRFGQYF
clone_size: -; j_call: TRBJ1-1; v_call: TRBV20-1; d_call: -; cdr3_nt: TGCAGTGCTAGGAACCAGGGGTCATGGACTGAAGCTTTCTTT; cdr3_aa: CSARNQGSWTEAFF
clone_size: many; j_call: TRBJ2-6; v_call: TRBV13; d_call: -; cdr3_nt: TGTGCCAGCAGCAAGTACTCTGGGGCCAACGTCCTGACTTTC; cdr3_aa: CASSKYSGANVLTF
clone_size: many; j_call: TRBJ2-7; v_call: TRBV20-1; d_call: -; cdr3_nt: TGCAGTGCTAGAGATGTGGGGGCCTACGAGCAGTACTTC; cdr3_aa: CSARDVGAYEQYF
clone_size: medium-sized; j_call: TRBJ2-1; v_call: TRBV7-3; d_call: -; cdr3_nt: TGTGCCAGCAGCCTGGGGCCCAGCTCCTACAATGAGCAGTTCTTC; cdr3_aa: CASSLGPSSYNEQFF
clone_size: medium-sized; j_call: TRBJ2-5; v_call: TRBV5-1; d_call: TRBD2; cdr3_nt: TGCGCCAGCAGCATAAGAGAGCGGGGCTATCAAGAGACCCAGTACTTC; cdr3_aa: CASSIRERGYQETQYF
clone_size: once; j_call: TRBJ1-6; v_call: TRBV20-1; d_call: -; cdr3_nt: TGCAGTGCTAGGCTGGGACGAGATTCACCCCTCCACTTT; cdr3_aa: CSARLGRDSPLHF
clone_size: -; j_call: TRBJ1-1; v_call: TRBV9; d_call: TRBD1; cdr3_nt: TGTGCCAGCAGCCCGACCCCCCAGGGGGCAGGAGCTTTCTTT; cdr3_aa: CASSPTPQGAGAFF
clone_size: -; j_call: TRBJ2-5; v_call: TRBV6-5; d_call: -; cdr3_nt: TGTGCCCGATCGGCTAGCGAGACAATGGGCACAACCTTAACGCCCCAAGAGACCCAGTACTTC; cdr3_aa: CARSASETMGTTLTPQETQYF
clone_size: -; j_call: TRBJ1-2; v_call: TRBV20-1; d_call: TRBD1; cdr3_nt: TGCAGTGCTCGGGGGACAGTTAAGGGCTACACCTTC; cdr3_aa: CSARGTVKGYTF
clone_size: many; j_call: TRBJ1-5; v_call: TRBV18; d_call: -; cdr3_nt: TGTGCCAGCTCACCAGCGGGAAGGGATCATCAGCCCCAGCATTTT; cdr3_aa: CASSPAGRDHQPQHF
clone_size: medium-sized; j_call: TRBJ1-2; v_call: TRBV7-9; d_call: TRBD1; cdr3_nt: TGTGCCAGCAGCTTAGGAGGTACAGGGGGCTATGGCTACACCTTC; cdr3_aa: CASSLGGTGGYGYTF
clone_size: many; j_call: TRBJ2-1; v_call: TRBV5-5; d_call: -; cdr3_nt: TGTGCCAGCAGCCCACAGCGTTATAGCTCCTACAATGAGCAGTTCTTC; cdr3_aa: CASSPQRYSSYNEQFF
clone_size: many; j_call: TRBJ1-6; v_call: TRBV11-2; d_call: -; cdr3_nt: TGTGCCAGCAGCTTAGGACAGGTTAATTCACCCCTCCACTTT; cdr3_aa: CASSLGQVNSPLHF
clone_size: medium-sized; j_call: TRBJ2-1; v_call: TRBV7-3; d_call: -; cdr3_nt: TGTGCCAGCAACTATTTCAGACAGTCCCTCCACAATGAGCAGTTCTTC; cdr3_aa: CASNYFRQSLHNEQFF
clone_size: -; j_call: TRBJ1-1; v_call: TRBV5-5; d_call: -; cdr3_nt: TGTGCCAGCAGCTCGGAGGGACGCCACACTGAAGCTTTCTTT; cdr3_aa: CASSSEGRHTEAFF
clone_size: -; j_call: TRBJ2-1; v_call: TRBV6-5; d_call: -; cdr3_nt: TGTGCCAGCAGTTACACAGGGAGGTCCTATAATGAGCAGTTCTTC; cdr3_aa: CASSYTGRSYNEQFF
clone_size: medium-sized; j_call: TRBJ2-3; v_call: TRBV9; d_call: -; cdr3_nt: TGTGCCAGCAGCGTCGGGATAGATACGCAGTATTTT; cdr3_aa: CASSVGIDTQYF
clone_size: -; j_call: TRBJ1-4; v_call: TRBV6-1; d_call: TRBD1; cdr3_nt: TGTGCCAGCCGGGCGGGACAGGGGGCCGTAGGAGAAAAACTGTTTTTT; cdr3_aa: CASRAGQGAVGEKLFF
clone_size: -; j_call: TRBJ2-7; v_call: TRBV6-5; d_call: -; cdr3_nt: TGTGCCGGCAGTCCGGACTCCTACGAGCAGTACTTC; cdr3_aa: CAGSPDSYEQYF
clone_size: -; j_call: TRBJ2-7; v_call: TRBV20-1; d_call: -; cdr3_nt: TGCAGTGCTAATGGGGGGAGATCTTACGAGCAGTACTTC; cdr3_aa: CSANGGRSYEQYF
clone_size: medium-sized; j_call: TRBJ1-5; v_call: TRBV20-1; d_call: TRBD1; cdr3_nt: TGCAGTGCTAGAACAGGGGGTCAGCCCCAGCATTTT; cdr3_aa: CSARTGGQPQHF
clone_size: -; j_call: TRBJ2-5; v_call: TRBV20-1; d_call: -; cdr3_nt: TGCAGTGCTAGGTTGCAGCACTTTCAAAGGGAGACCCAGTACTTC; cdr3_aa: CSARLQHFQRETQYF
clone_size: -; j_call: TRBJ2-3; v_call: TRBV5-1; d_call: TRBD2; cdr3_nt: TGCGCCAGCAGCTTATACAGGGTAGCGGGGCCCACAGATACGCAGTATTTT; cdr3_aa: CASSLYRVAGPTDTQYF
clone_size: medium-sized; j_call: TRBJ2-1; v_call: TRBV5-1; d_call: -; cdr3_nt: TGCGCCAGCAGCTTGGGGGGCTCCTACAATGAGCAGTTCTTC; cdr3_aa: CASSLGGSYNEQFF
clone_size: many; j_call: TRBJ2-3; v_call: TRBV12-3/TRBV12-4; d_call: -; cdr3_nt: TGTGCCAGCAGGACCACAGATACGCAGTATTTT; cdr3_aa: CASRTTDTQYF
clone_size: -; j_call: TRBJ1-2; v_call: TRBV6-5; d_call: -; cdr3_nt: TGTGCCAGCAGTGGACGACAGAACGGGAACTATGGCTACACCTTC; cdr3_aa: CASSGRQNGNYGYTF
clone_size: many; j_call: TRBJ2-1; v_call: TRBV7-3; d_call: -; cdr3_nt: TGTGCCAGCAGCTCCGCGGGACTTACGGTCAATGAGCAGTTCTTC; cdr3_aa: CASSSAGLTVNEQFF
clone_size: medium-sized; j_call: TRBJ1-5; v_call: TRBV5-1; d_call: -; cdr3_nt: TGCGCCAGCAGCTTGGGGGACATACCCAATCAGCCCCAGCATTTT; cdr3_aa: CASSLGDIPNQPQHF
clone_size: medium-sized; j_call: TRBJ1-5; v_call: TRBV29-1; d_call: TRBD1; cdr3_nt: TGCAGCGTTGCTCTGACAGGGGGCGGCAATCAGCCCCAGCATTTT; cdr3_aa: CSVALTGGGNQPQHF
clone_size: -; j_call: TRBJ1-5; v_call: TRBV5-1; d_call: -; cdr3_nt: TGCGCCAGCAGTCGGCAGGGCGCCAATCAGCCCCAGCATTTT; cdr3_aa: CASSRQGANQPQHF
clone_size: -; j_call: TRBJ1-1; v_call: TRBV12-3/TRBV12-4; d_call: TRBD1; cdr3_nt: TGTGCCAGCAGTCCCCCTCTTGGACAGGGGAGTAGGACTGAAGCTTTCTTT; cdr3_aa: CASSPPLGQGSRTEAFF
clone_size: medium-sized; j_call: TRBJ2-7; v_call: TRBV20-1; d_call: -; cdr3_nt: TGCAGTGCTAGGATGGGAGGTCTAGCGTTCCTCTTGACCTACGAGCAGTACTTC; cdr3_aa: CSARMGGLAFLLTYEQYF
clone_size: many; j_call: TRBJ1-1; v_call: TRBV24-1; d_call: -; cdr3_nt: TGTGCCACCAGTGAAACGGGGCCTGGGGCTTTCTTT; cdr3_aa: CATSETGPGAFF
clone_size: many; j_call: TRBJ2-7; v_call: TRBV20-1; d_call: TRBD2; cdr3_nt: TGCAGTGCCCCCGGGAGGGTAGGCTACGAGCAGTACTTC; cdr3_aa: CSAPGRVGYEQYF
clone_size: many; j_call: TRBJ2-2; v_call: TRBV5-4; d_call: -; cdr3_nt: TGTGCCAGCAGCTTGGGACCGTTGAACACCGGGGAGCTGTTTTTT; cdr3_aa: CASSLGPLNTGELFF
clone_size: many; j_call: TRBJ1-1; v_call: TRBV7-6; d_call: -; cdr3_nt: TGTGCCAGCAGCTTAAGATCCGGGAACACTGAAGCTTTCTTT; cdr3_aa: CASSLRSGNTEAFF
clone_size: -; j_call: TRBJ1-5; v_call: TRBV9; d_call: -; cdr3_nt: TGTGCCAGCAGCAGGAACCAAGGGCACCAGCCCCAGCGTTTT; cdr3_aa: CASSRNQGHQPQRF
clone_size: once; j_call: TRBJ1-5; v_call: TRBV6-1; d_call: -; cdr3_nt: TGTGCCAGCAAGCGCGGGACGGTTAGCAATCAGCCCCAGCATTTT; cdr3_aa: CASKRGTVSNQPQHF
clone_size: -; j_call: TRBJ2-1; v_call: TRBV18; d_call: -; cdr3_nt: TGTGCCAGCTCACCACTTAGTACAGGAACTAATGAGCAGTTCTTC; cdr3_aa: CASSPLSTGTNEQFF
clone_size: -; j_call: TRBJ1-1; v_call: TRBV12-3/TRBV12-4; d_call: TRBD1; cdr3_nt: TGTGCCAGCAGTCTACCGGACAGGACCGGGGACTTTTCCTTT; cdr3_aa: CASSLPDRTGDFSF